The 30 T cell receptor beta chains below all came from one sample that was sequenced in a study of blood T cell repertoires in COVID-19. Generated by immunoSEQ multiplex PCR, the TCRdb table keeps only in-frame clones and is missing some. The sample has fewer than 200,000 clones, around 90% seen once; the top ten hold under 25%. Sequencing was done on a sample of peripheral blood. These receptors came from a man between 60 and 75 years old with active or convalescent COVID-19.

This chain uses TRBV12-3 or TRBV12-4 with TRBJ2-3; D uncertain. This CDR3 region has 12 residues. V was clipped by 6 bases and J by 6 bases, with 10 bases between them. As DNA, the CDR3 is TGTGCCAGCAGCCCTAGGTGGGATACGCAGTATTTT. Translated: CASSPRWDTQYF.

In DNA form, the CDR3 reads TGTGCCAGCAGTGAAAGTCTAGCGGGGGGACGTTTCACAGATACGCAGTATTTT. The encoded protein is CASSESLAGGRFTDTQYF. This rearrangement joins TRBV25-1 to TRBJ2-3; TRBD2 matches at 11 bases. The CDR3 runs to 18 residues. Germline CDR1 MGHDK, CDR2 SYGVNS. With 2 bases clipped from V and 2 bases from J, the junction kept 9 bases outside the gene matches.

CDR3 bases: TGTGCCAGCCTAGGACAGGCGAATCAGCCCCAGCATTTT. Its translation: CASLGQANQPQHF. J is TRBJ1-5 and V is TRBV12-3 or TRBV12-4; 7 bases line up with TRBD1. The CDR3 length is 13 residues. Trimming cost V 8 bases and J 4 bases; bases outside gene matches: 5.

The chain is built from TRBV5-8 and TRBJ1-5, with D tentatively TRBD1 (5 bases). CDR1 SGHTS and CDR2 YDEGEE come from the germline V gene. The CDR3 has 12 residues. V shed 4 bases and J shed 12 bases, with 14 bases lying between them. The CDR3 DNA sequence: TGTGCCAGCAGCCCCAGGGAAGGGATCCAGCATTTT. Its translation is CASSPREGIQHF.

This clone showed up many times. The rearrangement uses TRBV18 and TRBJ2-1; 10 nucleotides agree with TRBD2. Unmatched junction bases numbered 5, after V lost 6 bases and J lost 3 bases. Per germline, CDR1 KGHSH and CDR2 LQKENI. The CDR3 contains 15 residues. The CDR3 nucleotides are TGTGCCAGCTCGCTGCTAGCGGGGGACTACAATGAGCAGTTCTTC. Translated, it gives CASSLLAGDYNEQFF.

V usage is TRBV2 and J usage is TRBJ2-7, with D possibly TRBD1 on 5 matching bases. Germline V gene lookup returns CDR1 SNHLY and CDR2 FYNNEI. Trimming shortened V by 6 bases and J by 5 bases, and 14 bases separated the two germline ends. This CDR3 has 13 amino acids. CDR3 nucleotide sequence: TGTGCCAGCAGAGATTCGACAGTGAACGAGCAGTACTTC. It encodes CASRDSTVNEQYF.

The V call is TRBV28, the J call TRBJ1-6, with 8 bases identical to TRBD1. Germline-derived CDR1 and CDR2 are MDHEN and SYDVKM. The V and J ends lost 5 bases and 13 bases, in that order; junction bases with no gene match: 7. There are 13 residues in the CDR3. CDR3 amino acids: CASSRRQGRPLHF. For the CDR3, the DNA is TGTGCCAGCAGTAGAAGACAGGGGCGGCCCCTCCACTTT. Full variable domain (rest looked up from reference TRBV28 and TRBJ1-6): DVKVTQSSRYLVKRTGEKVFLECVQDMDHENMFWYRQDPGLGLRLIYFSYDVKMKEKGDIPEGYSVSREKKERFSLILESASTNQTSMYLCASSRRQGRPLHFGNGTRLTVT.

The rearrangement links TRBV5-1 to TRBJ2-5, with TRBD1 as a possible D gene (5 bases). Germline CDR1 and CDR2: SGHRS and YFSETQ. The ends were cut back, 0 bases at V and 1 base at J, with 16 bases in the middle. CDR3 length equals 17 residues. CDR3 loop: CASSLGVVGRTQETQYF. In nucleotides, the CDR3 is TGCGCCAGCAGCTTGGGGGTGGTGGGGCGCACCCAAGAGACCCAGTACTTC.

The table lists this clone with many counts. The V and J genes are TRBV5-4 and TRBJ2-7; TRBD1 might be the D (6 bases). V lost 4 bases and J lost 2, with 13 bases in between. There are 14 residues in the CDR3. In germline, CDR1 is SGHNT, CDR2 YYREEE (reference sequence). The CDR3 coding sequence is TGTGCCAGCAGCCGTCGGGACAACCCCTACGAGCAGTACTTC. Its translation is CASSRRDNPYEQYF.

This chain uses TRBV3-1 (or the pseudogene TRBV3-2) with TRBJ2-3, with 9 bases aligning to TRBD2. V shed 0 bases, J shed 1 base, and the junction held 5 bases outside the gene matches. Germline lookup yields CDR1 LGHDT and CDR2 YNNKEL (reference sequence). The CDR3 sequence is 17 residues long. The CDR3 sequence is CASSQDTQRGGTDTQYF. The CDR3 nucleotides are TGTGCCAGCAGCCAAGATACTCAGCGGGGGGGCACAGATACGCAGTATTTT.

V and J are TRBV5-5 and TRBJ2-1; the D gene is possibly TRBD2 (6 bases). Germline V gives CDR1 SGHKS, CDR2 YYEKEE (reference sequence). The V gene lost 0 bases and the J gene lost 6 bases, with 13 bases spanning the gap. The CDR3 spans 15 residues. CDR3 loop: CASSLVAGSGNEQFF. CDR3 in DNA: TGTGCCAGCAGCTTGGTCGCGGGAAGCGGCAATGAGCAGTTCTTC.

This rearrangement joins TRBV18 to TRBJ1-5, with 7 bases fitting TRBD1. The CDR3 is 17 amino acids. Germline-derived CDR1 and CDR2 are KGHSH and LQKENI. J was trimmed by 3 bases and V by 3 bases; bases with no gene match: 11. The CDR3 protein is CASSPDKKQGYNQPQHF. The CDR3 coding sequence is TGTGCCAGCTCACCCGATAAGAAACAGGGGTACAATCAGCCCCAGCATTTT.

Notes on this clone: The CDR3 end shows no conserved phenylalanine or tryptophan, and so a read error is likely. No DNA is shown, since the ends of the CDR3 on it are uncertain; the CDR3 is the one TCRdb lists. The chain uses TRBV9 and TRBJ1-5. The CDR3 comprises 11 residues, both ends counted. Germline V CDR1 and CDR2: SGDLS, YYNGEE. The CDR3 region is CASSEWGKEGP.

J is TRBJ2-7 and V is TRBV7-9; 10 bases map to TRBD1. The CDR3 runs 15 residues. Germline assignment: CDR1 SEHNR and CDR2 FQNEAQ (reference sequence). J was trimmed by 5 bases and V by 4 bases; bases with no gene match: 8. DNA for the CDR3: TGTGCCAGCAGCTCGACAGGGGGCGCCCGGGACGAGCAGTACTTC. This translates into CASSSTGGARDEQYF.

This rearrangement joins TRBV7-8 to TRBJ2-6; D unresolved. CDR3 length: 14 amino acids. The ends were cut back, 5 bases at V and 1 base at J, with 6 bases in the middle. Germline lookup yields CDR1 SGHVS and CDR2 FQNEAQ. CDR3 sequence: CASSTTSGANVLTF. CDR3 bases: TGTGCCAGCAGCACCACATCTGGGGCCAACGTCCTGACTTTC.

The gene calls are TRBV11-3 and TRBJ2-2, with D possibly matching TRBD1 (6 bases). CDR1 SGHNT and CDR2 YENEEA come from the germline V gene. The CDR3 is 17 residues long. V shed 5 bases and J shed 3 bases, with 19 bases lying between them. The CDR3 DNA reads TGTGCCAGCAGCGGTACCCCGGACAGAGGGTACACCGGGGAGCTGTTTTTT. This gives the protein CASSGTPDRGYTGELFF.

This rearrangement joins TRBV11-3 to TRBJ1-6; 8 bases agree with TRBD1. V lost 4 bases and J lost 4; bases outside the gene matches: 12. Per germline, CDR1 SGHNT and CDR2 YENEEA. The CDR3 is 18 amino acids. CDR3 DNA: TGTGCCAGCAGCTCTTTGACAGGGGTTAGGCGTTATAATTCACCCCTCCACTTT. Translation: CASSSLTGVRRYNSPLHF. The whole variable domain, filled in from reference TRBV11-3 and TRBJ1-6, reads EAGVVQSPRYKIIEKKQPVAFWCNPISGHNTLYWYLQNLGQGPELLIRYENEEAVDDSQLPKDRFSAERLKGVDSTLKIQPAELGDSAVYLCASSSLTGVRRYNSPLHFGNGTRLTVT.

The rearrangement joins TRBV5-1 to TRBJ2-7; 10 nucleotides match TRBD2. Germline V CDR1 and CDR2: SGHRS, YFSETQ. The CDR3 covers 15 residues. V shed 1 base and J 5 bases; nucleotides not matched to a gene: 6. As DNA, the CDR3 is TGCGCCAGCAGCTTGTTTGGGACTAGCGACAACGAGCAGTACTTC. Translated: CASSLFGTSDNEQYF. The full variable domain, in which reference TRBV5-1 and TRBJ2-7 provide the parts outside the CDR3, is KAGVTQTPRYLIKTRGQQVTLSCSPISGHRSVSWYQQTPGQGLQFLFEYFSETQRNKGNFPGRFSGRQFSNSRSEMNVSTLELGDSALYLCASSLFGTSDNEQYFGPGTRLTVT.

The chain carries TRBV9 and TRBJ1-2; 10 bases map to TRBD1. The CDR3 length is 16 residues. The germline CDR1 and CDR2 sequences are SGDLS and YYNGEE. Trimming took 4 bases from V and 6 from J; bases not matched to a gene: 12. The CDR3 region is CASSLLGQGGINGYTF. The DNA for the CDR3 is TGTGCCAGCAGCCTCTTAGGACAGGGGGGTATCAATGGCTACACCTTC.

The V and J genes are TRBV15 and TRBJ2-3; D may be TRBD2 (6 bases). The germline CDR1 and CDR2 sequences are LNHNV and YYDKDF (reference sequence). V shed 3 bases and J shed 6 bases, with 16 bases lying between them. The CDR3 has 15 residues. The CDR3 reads CATSRQIGTPDTQYF. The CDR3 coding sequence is TGTGCCACCAGCAGGCAGATCGGGACTCCTGATACGCAGTATTTT.

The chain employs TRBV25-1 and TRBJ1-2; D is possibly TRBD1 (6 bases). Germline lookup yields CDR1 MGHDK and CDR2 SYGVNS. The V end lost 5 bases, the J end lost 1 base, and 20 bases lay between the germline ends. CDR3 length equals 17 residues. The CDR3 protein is CASSLNGYRAGNYGYTF. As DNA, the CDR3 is TGTGCCAGCAGTCTCAACGGGTACAGGGCCGGTAACTATGGCTACACCTTC.

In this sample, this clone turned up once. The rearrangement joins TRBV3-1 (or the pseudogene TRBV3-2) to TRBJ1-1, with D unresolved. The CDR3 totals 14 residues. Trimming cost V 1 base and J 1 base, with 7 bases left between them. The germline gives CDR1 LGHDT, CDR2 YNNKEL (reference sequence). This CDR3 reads CASSQVWQNTEAFF. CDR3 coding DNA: TGTGCCAGCAGCCAAGTTTGGCAGAACACTGAAGCTTTCTTT.

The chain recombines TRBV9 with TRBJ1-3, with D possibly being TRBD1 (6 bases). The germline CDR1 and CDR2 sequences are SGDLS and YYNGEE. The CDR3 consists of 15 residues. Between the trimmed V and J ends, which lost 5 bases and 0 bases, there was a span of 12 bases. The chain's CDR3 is CASSATGNSGNTIYF. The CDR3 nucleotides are TGTGCCAGCAGTGCAACAGGGAACTCTGGAAACACCATATATTTT. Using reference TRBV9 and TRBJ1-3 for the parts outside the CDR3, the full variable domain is DSGVTQTPKHLITATGQRVTLRCSPRSGDLSVYWYQQSLDQGLQFLIQYYNGEERAKGNILERFSAQQFPDLHSELNLSSLELGDSALYFCASSATGNSGNTIYFGEGSWLTVV.

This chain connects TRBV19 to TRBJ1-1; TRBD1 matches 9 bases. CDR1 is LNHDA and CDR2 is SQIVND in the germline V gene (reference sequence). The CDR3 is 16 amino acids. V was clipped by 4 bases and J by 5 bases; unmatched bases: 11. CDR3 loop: CASSTTGTGYRTEAFF. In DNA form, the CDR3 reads TGTGCCAGTAGTACGACCGGGACAGGGTATCGAACTGAAGCTTTCTTT.

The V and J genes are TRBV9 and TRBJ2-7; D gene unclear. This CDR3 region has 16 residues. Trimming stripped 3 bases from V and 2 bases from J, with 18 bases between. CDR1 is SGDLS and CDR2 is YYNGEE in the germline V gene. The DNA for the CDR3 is TGTGCCAGCAGCGGGTCCCCCGGGTCTCCTCCCTACGAGCAGTACTTC. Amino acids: CASSGSPGSPPYEQYF.

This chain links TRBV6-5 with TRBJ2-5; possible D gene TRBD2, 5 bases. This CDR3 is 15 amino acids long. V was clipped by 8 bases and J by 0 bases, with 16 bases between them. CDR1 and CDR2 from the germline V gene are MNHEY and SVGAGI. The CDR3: CASRPRRRDQETQYF. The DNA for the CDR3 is TGTGCCAGCCGCCCGAGGCGGCGGGACCAAGAGACCCAGTACTTC.

Here the CDR3 DNA reads TGTGCCAGCAGCGAGGGACTAGCGGGGGGGAATACGCAGTATTTT. Its translation is CASSEGLAGGNTQYF. V usage is TRBV7-6 and J usage is TRBJ2-3; 16 bases are shared with TRBD2. The V gene end was trimmed by 5 bases and the J gene end by 7 bases; junction bases not matched to a gene: 3. Germline CDR1 is SGHVS and CDR2 is FNYEAQ. The CDR3 loop spans 15 amino acids.

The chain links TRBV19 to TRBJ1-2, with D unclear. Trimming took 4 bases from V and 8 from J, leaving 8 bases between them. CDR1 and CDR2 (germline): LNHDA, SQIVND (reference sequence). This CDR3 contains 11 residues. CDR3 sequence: CASSTIWGYTF. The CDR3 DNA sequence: TGTGCCAGTAGTACTATATGGGGCTACACCTTC. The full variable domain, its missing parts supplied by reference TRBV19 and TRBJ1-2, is DGGITQSPKYLFRKEGQNVTLSCEQNLNHDAMYWYRQDPGQGLRLIYYSQIVNDFQKGDIAEGYSVSREKKESFPLTVTSAQKNPTAFYLCASSTIWGYTFGSGTRLTVV.

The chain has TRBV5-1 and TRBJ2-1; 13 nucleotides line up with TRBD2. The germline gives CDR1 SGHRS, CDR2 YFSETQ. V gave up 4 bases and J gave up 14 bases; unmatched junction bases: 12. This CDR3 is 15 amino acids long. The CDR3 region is CASSPGTSGASPEFF. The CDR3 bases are TGCGCCAGCAGCCCCGGGACTAGCGGGGCCTCACCGGAGTTCTTC.

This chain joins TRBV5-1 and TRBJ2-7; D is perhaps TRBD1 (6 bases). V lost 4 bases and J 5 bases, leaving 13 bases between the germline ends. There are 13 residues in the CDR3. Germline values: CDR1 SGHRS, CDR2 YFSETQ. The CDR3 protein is CASSQTGFHEQYF. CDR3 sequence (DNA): TGCGCCAGCAGCCAAACAGGGTTTCACGAGCAGTACTTC. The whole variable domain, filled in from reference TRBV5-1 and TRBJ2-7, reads KAGVTQTPRYLIKTRGQQVTLSCSPISGHRSVSWYQQTPGQGLQFLFEYFSETQRNKGNFPGRFSGRQFSNSRSEMNVSTLELGDSALYLCASSQTGFHEQYFGPGTRLTVT.